This TCR beta chain is from a study of T cells in narcolepsy. Libraries were prepared by immunoSEQ multiplex PCR; TCRdb keeps only in-frame clonotypes and omits some of them. The repertoire holds tens of thousands of clones, with over 80% as singletons. V was cut by 5 bases and J by 1 base, with 5 bases left in between. The germline CDR1 and CDR2 sequences are GTSNPN and SVGIG (reference sequence). CDR3 size: 11 residues. The receptor's source is a human donor in good health. V and J are TRBV30 and TRBJ1-1; D remains unclear. Sequenced: memory (CD45RA-) CD4+ T cells from blood. CDR3 sequence: CAWAGNTEAFF. CDR3 nucleotide sequence: TGTGCCTGGGCAGGGAACACTGAAGCTTTCTTT.